The 18 T cell receptor beta chains in this list originate from one sample, sequenced in a study of cytomegalovirus exposure and HLA in healthy donors. Method: immunoSEQ multiplex PCR; TCRdb's copy keeps in-frame clones and lacks some. The sample records some 110,000 clones, around 89% being singletons. The sample consisted of PBMCs. The receptor set was obtained from a woman aged 18-35 years in good health and CMV-seropositive.

The chain has TRBV27 and TRBJ2-7, with 11 bases identical to TRBD1. Germline CDR1 is MNHEY and CDR2 is SMNVEV (reference sequence). The V and J ends lost 5 bases and 5 bases, in that order; junction bases with no gene match: 5. CDR3 size: 14 residues. DNA of the CDR3: TGTGCCAGCAGTCCGATGGGACAGGGGGACGAGCAGTACTTC. This sequence encodes CASSPMGQGDEQYF.

This chain uses TRBV5-1 with TRBJ2-3, with 7 bases that match TRBD1. The V gene end was trimmed by 4 bases and the J gene end by 0 bases; junction bases not matched to a gene: 5. The germline V gene encodes CDR1 SGHRS and CDR2 YFSETQ. The CDR3 runs to 15 residues. The DNA for the CDR3 is TGCGCCAGCAGCGTGGGACAGCCTAGCACAGATACGCAGTATTTT. This sequence encodes CASSVGQPSTDTQYF.

Details on this clone: The sample has other DNA sequences that encode this CDR3 too. The rearrangement joins TRBV5-6 to TRBJ1-6, with D hard to call. Germline V gene sequence: CDR1 SGHDT, CDR2 YYEEEE. The ends were cut back, 0 bases at V and 7 bases at J, with 8 bases in the middle. This CDR3 comprises 14 residues. In DNA form, the CDR3 reads TGTGCCAGCAGCTTGGGGACGGGGAATTCACCCCTCCACTTT. It translates to CASSLGTGNSPLHF.

Of note for this clone: Different DNA sequences within this sample yield the same CDR3. The chain is built from TRBV28 and TRBJ1-2; 7 bases fit TRBD1. The junction had 2 bases not matched to a gene; V was cut back by 5 bases and J by 2 bases. CDR3 size: 13 residues. The V gene's germline CDR1 is MDHEN and CDR2 SYDVKM. The CDR3 sequence: CASSLTGNYGYTF. CDR3 nucleotide sequence: TGTGCCAGCAGTCTGACAGGGAACTATGGCTACACCTTC.

Only a few counts were recorded for this clone. This chain uses TRBV5-1 with TRBJ1-2; D is uncertain. Germline CDR1 reads SGHRS; CDR2 reads YFSETQ. Trimming shortened V by 4 bases and J by 8 bases, and 12 bases separated the two germline ends. The CDR3 is 12 amino acids. The CDR3 sequence: CASSPGLGGYTF. DNA for the CDR3: TGCGCCAGCAGCCCGGGTTTAGGCGGCTACACCTTC.

The chain uses TRBV4-3 and TRBJ2-3; maybe TRBD2 (6 bases). Germline CDR1 LGHNA, CDR2 YSLEER. Trimming stripped 0 bases from V and 0 bases from J, with 13 bases between. The CDR3 covers 17 residues. CDR3 coding DNA: TGCGCCAGCAGCCAAGATCCGGGCGGGGCTAGCACAGATACGCAGTATTTT. It translates to CASSQDPGGASTDTQYF.

The chain recombines TRBV2 with TRBJ1-2; D unclear. V was trimmed by 4 bases and J by 12 bases, leaving 3 bases between them. Germline V gene sequence: CDR1 SNHLY, CDR2 FYNNEI. The CDR3 covers 8 residues. CDR3 DNA: TGTGCCAGCAGTGGGCACACCTTC. Its protein is CASSGHTF. The full variable domain, rest sourced from reference TRBV2 and TRBJ1-2, is EPEVTQTPSHQVTQMGQEVILRCVPISNHLYFYWYRQILGQKVEFLVSFYNNEISEKSEIFDDQFSVERPDGSNFTLKIRSTKLEDSAMYFCASSGHTFGSGTRLTVV.

CDR3 protein: CASSLGRVTDTQYF. The CDR3 DNA follows: TGTGCCAGCAGCTTAGGCAGGGTGACAGATACGCAGTATTTT. The chain uses TRBV7-9 and TRBJ2-3; D may be TRBD1 (5 bases). This CDR3 contains 14 residues. The germline V gene has CDR1 SEHNR and CDR2 FQNEAQ (reference sequence). V was pared by 1 base and J by 3 bases, with 8 bases between.

In this sample, this clone turned up a few times. J is TRBJ2-5 and V is TRBV10-3, with TRBD1 matching 10 bases. The J segment lost 2 bases and the V segment lost 6 bases, leaving 3 bases of the junction unmatched. This CDR3 has 14 residues. CDR1 and CDR2 from the germline V gene are ENHRY and SYGVKD. CDR3 in amino acids: CAIRSDRGQETQYF. CDR3 bases: TGTGCCATCAGATCGGACAGGGGGCAAGAGACCCAGTACTTC.

The rearrangement links TRBV11-3 to TRBJ2-6; TRBD1 matches at 7 bases. Germline CDR1 reads SGHNT; CDR2 reads YENEEA. Trimming at V came to 3 bases and at J to 0 bases, leaving 8 bases not matched to a gene. The CDR3 totals 18 residues. CDR3 coding DNA: TGTGCCAGCAGCTTGGGGGACAGATTGAGCTCTGGGGCCAACGTCCTGACTTTC. Translation: CASSLGDRLSSGANVLTF.

The rearrangement uses TRBV15 and TRBJ1-1; TRBD1 might be the D (5 bases). V shed 5 bases and J shed 4 bases, with 20 bases lying between them. The germline gives CDR1 LNHNV, CDR2 YYDKDF (reference sequence). The CDR3 contains 16 residues. CDR3 DNA: TGTGCCACCAGCCGCGGGGCGAGGGGTCTTCGCACTGAAGCTTTCTTT. Translating it yields CATSRGARGLRTEAFF. The full variable domain, with the rest looked up from reference TRBV15 and TRBJ1-1, is DAMVIQNPRYQVTQFGKPVTLSCSQTLNHNVMYWYQQKSSQAPKLLFHYYDKDFNNEADTPDNFQSRRPNTSFCFLDIRSPGLGDTAMYLCATSRGARGLRTEAFFGQGTRLTVV.

The V call is TRBV6-5, the J call TRBJ2-5; a weak D match, TRBD1 (6 bases). This CDR3 is 15 amino acids long. Germline lookup yields CDR1 MNHEY and CDR2 SVGAGI. Trimming pared 2 bases from V and 1 base from J, leaving 11 bases between. The CDR3 sequence is CASSYRDISQETQYF. CDR3 nucleotide sequence: TGTGCCAGCAGTTACAGGGACATCAGCCAAGAGACCCAGTACTTC.

The rearrangement uses TRBV4-3 and TRBJ1-5, with D tentatively TRBD1 (5 bases). This CDR3 has 15 residues. Trimming took off 4 bases at V and 6 bases at J, with 16 bases between the two ends. CDR1 and CDR2 (germline): LGHNA, YSLEER. The CDR3 loop reads CASSPVTGGGQPQHF. Here the CDR3 DNA reads TGCGCCAGCAGCCCCGTGACCGGGGGAGGTCAGCCCCAGCATTTT.

This chain joins TRBV28 and TRBJ1-2; D is ambiguous. Germline V gene data show CDR1 as MDHEN and CDR2 as SYDVKM. This CDR3 has 12 residues. V lost 4 bases, J lost 8 bases, and 11 bases lay in between. In nucleotides, the CDR3 is TGTGCCAGCAGTTCCCCCGCGCGGGGCTACACCTTC. It is translated as CASSSPARGYTF.

The chain uses TRBV28 and TRBJ1-1, with TRBD1 identical over 9 bases. This CDR3 is 14 amino acids long. Germline values: CDR1 MDHEN, CDR2 SYDVKM. The V segment lost 5 bases and the J segment 5 bases; nucleotides outside the gene matches: 6. CDR3 residues: CASSPGQGRTEAFF. In DNA, the CDR3 is TGTGCCAGCAGTCCAGGACAGGGGAGGACTGAAGCTTTCTTT.

The chain links TRBV10-3 to TRBJ1-2; D might be TRBD1 (5 bases). Germline CDR1 ENHRY, CDR2 SYGVKD. V shed 0 bases and J shed 2 bases, with 10 bases lying between them. The CDR3 runs 15 residues. In DNA form, the CDR3 reads TGTGCCATCAGTGAGTCAGCCAGGGTGAACTATGGCTACACCTTC. Amino acids: CAISESARVNYGYTF.

The rearrangement links TRBV19 to TRBJ1-2; 9 bases map to TRBD1. J was trimmed by 6 bases and V by 6 bases; bases with no gene match: 5. CDR1 LNHDA and CDR2 SQIVND come from the germline V gene (reference sequence). The CDR3 has 13 residues. CDR3: CASSRQGEDGYTF. The DNA of the CDR3 is TGTGCCAGTAGCAGACAGGGGGAAGATGGCTACACCTTC. The full variable domain, its missing parts supplied by reference TRBV19 and TRBJ1-2, is DGGITQSPKYLFRKEGQNVTLSCEQNLNHDAMYWYRQDPGQGLRLIYYSQIVNDFQKGDIAEGYSVSREKKESFPLTVTSAQKNPTAFYLCASSRQGEDGYTFGSGTRLTVV.

The chain carries TRBV4-1 and TRBJ2-1; D perhaps matches TRBD1 (6 bases). CDR1 and CDR2 from the germline V gene are MGHRA and YSYEKL. The CDR3 consists of 17 residues. The ends were cut back, 0 bases at V and 5 bases at J, with 17 bases in the middle. The CDR3 protein is CASSQDGSRTADNEQFF. The CDR3 DNA reads as TGCGCCAGCAGCCAAGACGGCTCCCGGACAGCCGACAATGAGCAGTTCTTC.